Listed here is a single T cell receptor (beta chain). The entry originates in a study of cytotoxic CD8 clonotypes in ibrutinib-treated CLL. The CDR3 has 16 residues. The J segment lost 4 bases and the V segment lost 4 bases, leaving 6 bases of the junction unmatched. Per the germline V gene, CDR1 is SGHRS and CDR2 is YFSETQ. This table comes from immunoSEQ multiplex PCR, and its TCRdb copy is limited to in-frame clones, with some not included. The repertoire holds 11,000 or so clones, with about four fifths as singletons. This material consisted of PBMCs, taken at disease progression, from a patient treated with ibrutinib. The chain combines TRBV5-1 with TRBJ2-5, with TRBD2 identical over 14 bases. The sequence was obtained from a human donor with chronic lymphocytic leukemia. CDR3 residues: CASSAGLAGASETQYF. The CDR3, as DNA: TGCGCCAGCAGCGCGGGACTAGCGGGAGCTTCAGAGACCCAGTACTTC.